The clone carrying this T cell receptor (beta chain) showed up many times. Its matching antigen is unknown. Template was genomic DNA; TCR beta CDR3 amplified in two multiplex PCR rounds. Round-one PCR had primers specific to each TRBV and TRBJ gene. Universal primers featured in the second PCR round. TCRdb re-called the multiplex PCR reads with MiXCR, one entry per CDR3 protein. The table shows about 27,000 distinct CDR3 sequences, with about 32% occurring only once. These data are taken from a study of prognosis after radiotherapy for stage I lung cancer. Study-wide results and caveats: Some patients went on to develop distant metastases. Their Shannon entropy after stereotactic body radiation therapy was lower, and its change from baseline was also lower.

This CDR3 region has 14 residues. Trimming removed 7 bases from V and 0 bases from J, with 12 bases in between. Germline assignment: CDR1 SGHRS and CDR2 YFSETQ. This rearrangement joins TRBV5-1 to TRBJ2-3; perhaps TRBD1 as D (5 bases). The sequence was obtained from a donor of 50 years or more with non-small cell lung cancer. Sequencing used PBMCs, obtained before or after stereotactic body radiation therapy (not recorded which). CDR3 protein: CASGQGTSTDTQYF. CDR3 in DNA: TGCGCCAGCGGCCAGGGTACTAGCACAGATACGCAGTATTTT.